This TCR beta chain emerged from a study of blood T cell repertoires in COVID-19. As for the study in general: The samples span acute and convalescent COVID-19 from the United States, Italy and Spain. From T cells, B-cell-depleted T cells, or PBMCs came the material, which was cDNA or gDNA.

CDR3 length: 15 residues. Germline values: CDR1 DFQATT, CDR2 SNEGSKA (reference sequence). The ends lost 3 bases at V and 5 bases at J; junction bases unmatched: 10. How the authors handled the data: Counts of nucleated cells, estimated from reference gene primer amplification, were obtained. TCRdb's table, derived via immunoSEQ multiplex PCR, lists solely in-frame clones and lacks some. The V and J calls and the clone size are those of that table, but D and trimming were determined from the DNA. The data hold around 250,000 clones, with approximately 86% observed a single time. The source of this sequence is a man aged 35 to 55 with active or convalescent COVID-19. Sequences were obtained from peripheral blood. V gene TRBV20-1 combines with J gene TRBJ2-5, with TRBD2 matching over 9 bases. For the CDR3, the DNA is TGCAGTGCTAGTCTCCAGACTAGCGGATGGGAGACCCAGTACTTC. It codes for CSASLQTSGWETQYF.